The 21 T cell receptor beta chains given below trace back to one sample, sequenced in a study of blood T cell repertoires in COVID-19. The protocol was immunoSEQ multiplex PCR, while the TCRdb copy is restricted to in-frame clones and leaves out a portion. The sample yields about 240,000 clones, 65% to 85% seen once. Sequenced: peripheral blood. The receptors derive from a human donor in a cohort sampled during active COVID-19.

This rearrangement joins TRBV19 to TRBJ1-6, with 12 bases that match TRBD1. The CDR3 sequence is 16 residues long. Germline V gene data show CDR1 as LNHDA and CDR2 as SQIVND (reference sequence). J gave up 10 bases and V 5 bases, and 9 bases lay outside the gene matches. The CDR3 sequence: CASSGGGTGGASPLHF. CDR3 in DNA: TGTGCCAGTAGTGGAGGCGGGACAGGGGGCGCGTCACCCCTCCACTTT.

This chain joins TRBV10-3 and TRBJ2-1, with a tentative D call TRBD2 (5 bases). Per the germline V gene, CDR1 is ENHRY and CDR2 is SYGVKD. This CDR3 is 11 amino acids long. Trimming took 2 bases from V and 9 from J, leaving 5 bases between them. CDR3 region: CAISEGSEQFF. CDR3 bases: TGTGCCATCAGTGAGGGGAGTGAGCAGTTCTTC.

The chain links TRBV3-1 (or the pseudogene TRBV3-2) to TRBJ2-4, with 7 bases matching TRBD1. The CDR3 has 13 amino acids. J was trimmed by 5 bases and V by 4 bases; bases with no gene match: 2. The V gene's germline CDR1 is LGHDT and CDR2 YNNKEL (reference sequence). CDR3 loop: CASSRQGENIQYF. The CDR3 DNA reads as TGTGCCAGCAGCCGACAGGGCGAAAACATTCAGTACTTC.

For this clone: Other DNA sequences of this sample code for an identical CDR3. The rearrangement joins TRBV5-1 to TRBJ2-3; no firm D call. Germline V gene sequence: CDR1 SGHRS, CDR2 YFSETQ. V lost 0 bases and J lost 2, with 7 bases in between. The CDR3 has 14 residues. CDR3 sequence reads: CASSLDSPTDTQYF. Written as DNA, the CDR3 is TGCGCCAGCAGCTTGGACAGCCCCACAGATACGCAGTATTTT.

This clone appeared a few times. A read error may produce the germline difference seen at one junction end. This chain connects TRBV27 to TRBJ1-2; possible D gene TRBD1, 6 bases. CDR1 and CDR2 (germline): MNHEY, SMNVEV (reference sequence). There are 14 residues in the CDR3. This CDR3 reads CASSLGLGAGPLRF. The CDR3 region has the DNA TGTGCCAGCAGTTTAGGCCTGGGGGCAGGGCCACTTCGCTTC.

This chain joins TRBV19 and TRBJ1-1; 8 nucleotides agree with TRBD1. The germline CDR1 and CDR2 sequences are LNHDA and SQIVND (reference sequence). CDR3 length equals 18 residues. V gave up 4 bases and J gave up 0 bases; unmatched junction bases: 13. CDR3 bases: TGTGCCAGTAGTACTCATGGGAGACAGGGGAATATGAACACTGAAGCTTTCTTT. Translated: CASSTHGRQGNMNTEAFF.

The chain joins TRBV7-2 to TRBJ2-1; 8 bases agree with TRBD2. V lost 5 bases to trimming and J lost 15 bases; unmatched junction nucleotides: 12. The V gene's germline CDR1 is SGHTA and CDR2 FQGNSA. The CDR3 contains 13 residues. Here the CDR3 DNA reads TGTGCCAGCAGCCCCCGGGGGCTAGCGGGTCTGTTCTTC. Residues: CASSPRGLAGLFF.

The chain links TRBV19 to TRBJ1-5; 9 bases align to TRBD1. This CDR3 is 18 amino acids long. Germline-derived CDR1 and CDR2 are LNHDA and SQIVND (reference sequence). V shed 5 bases, J shed 4 bases, and the junction held 15 bases outside the gene matches. The CDR3 DNA reads as TGTGCCAGTAGTCATCAGCTGGGGGCGGGACAGGGTAATCAGCCCCAGCATTTT. Its translation: CASSHQLGAGQGNQPQHF.

The gene calls are TRBV6-5 and TRBJ1-1, with D possibly matching TRBD1 (5 bases). Germline CDR1 MNHEY, CDR2 SVGAGI. Trimming cost V 2 bases and J 1 base, with 11 bases left between them. The CDR3 totals 15 residues. The DNA of the CDR3 is TGTGCCAGCAGTTACGTCAGGGAGGCGAACACTGAAGCTTTCTTT. Its protein is CASSYVREANTEAFF.

The CDR3 spells CASSSGTANTEAFF. The CDR3 DNA is TGTGCCAGCAGTTCCGGGACAGCTAACACTGAAGCTTTCTTT. The chain employs TRBV6-5 and TRBJ1-1, with 7 bases matching TRBD1. Germline assignment: CDR1 MNHEY and CDR2 SVGAGI. J lost 2 bases, V lost 4 bases, and 4 bases had no gene match. The CDR3 loop spans 14 amino acids.

This clone was detected ten times or more. The V and J genes are TRBV5-4 and TRBJ2-5; 8 nucleotides match TRBD2. The CDR3 sequence is 14 residues long. V trimming: 3 bases; J trimming: 2 bases; junction bases outside the gene matches: 3. Germline CDR1 reads SGHNT; CDR2 reads YYREEE (reference sequence). The chain's CDR3 is CASSSGTRQETQYF. The CDR3 DNA sequence: TGTGCCAGCAGCTCCGGGACTAGACAAGAGACCCAGTACTTC.

CDR3 amino acids: CAPEAKAGNTIYF. The CDR3 DNA sequence: TGTGCCCCGGAGGCGAAGGCTGGAAACACCATATATTTT. The chain combines TRBV5-8 with TRBJ1-3, with D hard to call. The CDR3 runs to 13 residues. CDR1 and CDR2 (germline): SGHTS, YDEGEE. With 10 bases removed from V and 2 bases from J, the gap between germline ends came to 13 bases.

The J gene is TRBJ1-2, the V gene TRBV28; 7 nucleotides match TRBD1. V lost 7 bases, J lost 6 bases, and 14 bases stayed unmatched. There are 15 residues in the CDR3. In germline, CDR1 is MDHEN, CDR2 SYDVKM. The CDR3 sequence is CASMLGGQGLNGYTF. CDR3 nucleotide sequence: TGTGCCAGCATGTTAGGGGGCCAGGGTCTGAATGGCTACACCTTC.

The chain is built from TRBV2 and TRBJ2-7; 8 nucleotides line up with TRBD1. The germline gives CDR1 SNHLY, CDR2 FYNNEI. The CDR3 consists of 14 residues. The V gene end was trimmed by 6 bases and the J gene end by 5 bases; junction bases not matched to a gene: 9. The CDR3 DNA sequence: TGTGCCAGCAGCTACCCAGGGGGCTCAAACGAGCAGTACTTC. Amino acids: CASSYPGGSNEQYF.

The chain joins TRBV6-6 to TRBJ2-3; 7 positions match TRBD2. V lost 5 bases, J lost 2 bases, and 10 bases stayed unmatched. The CDR3 is made up of 16 amino acids. Per germline, CDR1 MNHNY and CDR2 SVGAGI (reference sequence). In DNA, the CDR3 is TGTGCCAGCAGTCCGAAGCGGGGACCATACACAGATACGCAGTATTTT. This sequence encodes CASSPKRGPYTDTQYF.

V and J are TRBV6-5 and TRBJ1-6, with D possibly matching TRBD1 (5 bases). There are 14 residues in the CDR3. Per germline, CDR1 MNHEY and CDR2 SVGAGI. Trimming stripped 0 bases from V and 10 bases from J, with 10 bases between. This chain's CDR3 is CASSYSREGSPLHF. As DNA, the CDR3 is TGTGCCAGCAGTTACTCCAGGGAGGGATCACCCCTCCACTTT.

V is TRBV10-1 and J is TRBJ1-1; D is unresolved. CDR1 is WNHNN, CDR2 SYGVQD, per germline (reference sequence). CDR3 length: 12 residues. Trimming left V 3 bases short and J 10 bases short, with 12 bases between. The CDR3 loop reads CASSDNESGAFF. The CDR3 DNA sequence: TGCGCCAGCAGTGACAATGAGAGCGGAGCTTTCTTT.

The table lists this clone with a count of one. The chain links TRBV28 to TRBJ1-2; TRBD1 is a possible D gene (6 bases). This CDR3 region has 14 residues. The germline V and J ends were trimmed by 5 bases and 1 base, with 11 bases remaining between them. CDR1 and CDR2 from the germline V gene are MDHEN and SYDVKM. CDR3 coding DNA: TGTGCCAGCAGTACCCTGGACAGTAACTATGGCTACACCTTC. It specifies CASSTLDSNYGYTF.

V is TRBV28 and J is TRBJ2-7, with 8 bases identical to TRBD2. This CDR3 region has 12 residues. Germline V gene lookup returns CDR1 MDHEN and CDR2 SYDVKM. The junction had 7 bases not matched to a gene; V was cut back by 6 bases and J by 9 bases. CDR3 loop: CASRSGSGWQYF. CDR3 nucleotides: TGTGCCAGCAGGAGCGGGAGCGGTTGGCAGTACTTC.

V gene TRBV11-2 combines with J gene TRBJ2-2; 9 bases match TRBD2. The junction had 6 bases not matched to a gene; V was cut back by 3 bases and J by 4 bases. This CDR3 is built from 16 residues. In germline, CDR1 is SGHAT, CDR2 FQNNGV. The CDR3: CASSFLAGRGTGELFF. In nucleotides, the CDR3 is TGTGCCAGCAGCTTTCTAGCGGGAAGGGGCACCGGGGAGCTGTTTTTT.

The chain employs TRBV2 and TRBJ1-1; the D is unclear. Germline CDR1 reads SNHLY; CDR2 reads FYNNEI. This CDR3 spans 14 amino acids. V gave up 4 bases and J gave up 1 base, with 10 bases separating them. DNA of the CDR3: TGTGCCAGCAGTGGAGGCGAGGGGAACACTGAAGCTTTCTTT. Protein product: CASSGGEGNTEAFF.